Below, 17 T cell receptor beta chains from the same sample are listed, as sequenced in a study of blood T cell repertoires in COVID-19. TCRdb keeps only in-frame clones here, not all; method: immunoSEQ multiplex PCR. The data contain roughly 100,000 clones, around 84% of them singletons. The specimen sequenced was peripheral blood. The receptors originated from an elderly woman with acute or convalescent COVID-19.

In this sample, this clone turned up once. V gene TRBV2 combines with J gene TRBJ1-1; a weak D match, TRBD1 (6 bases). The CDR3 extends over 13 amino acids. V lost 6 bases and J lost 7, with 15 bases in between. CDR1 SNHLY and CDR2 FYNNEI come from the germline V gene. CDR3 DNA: TGTGCCAGCAGCAGACAGGTCTCAGATGAAGCTTTCTTT. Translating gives CASSRQVSDEAFF. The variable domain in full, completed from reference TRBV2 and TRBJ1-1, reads EPEVTQTPSHQVTQMGQEVILRCVPISNHLYFYWYRQILGQKVEFLVSFYNNEISEKSEIFDDQFSVERPDGSNFTLKIRSTKLEDSAMYFCASSRQVSDEAFFGQGTRLTVV.

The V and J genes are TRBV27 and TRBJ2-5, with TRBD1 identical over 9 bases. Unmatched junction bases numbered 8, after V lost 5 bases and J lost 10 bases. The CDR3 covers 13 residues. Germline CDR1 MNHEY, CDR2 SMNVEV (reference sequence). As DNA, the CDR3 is TGTGCCAGCAGTCCGGGACAGGGAGGGGGCCAGTACTTC. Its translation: CASSPGQGGGQYF.

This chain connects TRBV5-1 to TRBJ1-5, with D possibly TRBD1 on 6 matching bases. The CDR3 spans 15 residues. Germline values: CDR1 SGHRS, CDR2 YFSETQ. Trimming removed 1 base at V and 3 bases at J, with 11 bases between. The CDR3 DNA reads TGCGCCAGCAGCTTGTCGGGGGGCGACAATCAGCCCCAGCATTTT. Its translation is CASSLSGGDNQPQHF. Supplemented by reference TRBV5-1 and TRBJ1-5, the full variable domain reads KAGVTQTPRYLIKTRGQQVTLSCSPISGHRSVSWYQQTPGQGLQFLFEYFSETQRNKGNFPGRFSGRQFSNSRSEMNVSTLELGDSALYLCASSLSGGDNQPQHFGDGTRLSIL.

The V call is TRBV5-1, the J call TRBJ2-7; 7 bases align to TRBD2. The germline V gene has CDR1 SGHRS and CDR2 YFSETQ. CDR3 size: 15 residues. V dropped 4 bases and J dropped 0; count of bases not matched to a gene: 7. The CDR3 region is CASSRTPGGSYEQYF. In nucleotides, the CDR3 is TGCGCCAGCAGCCGAACGCCGGGGGGCTCCTACGAGCAGTACTTC. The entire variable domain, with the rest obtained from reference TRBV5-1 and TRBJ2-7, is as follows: KAGVTQTPRYLIKTRGQQVTLSCSPISGHRSVSWYQQTPGQGLQFLFEYFSETQRNKGNFPGRFSGRQFSNSRSEMNVSTLELGDSALYLCASSRTPGGSYEQYFGPGTRLTVT.

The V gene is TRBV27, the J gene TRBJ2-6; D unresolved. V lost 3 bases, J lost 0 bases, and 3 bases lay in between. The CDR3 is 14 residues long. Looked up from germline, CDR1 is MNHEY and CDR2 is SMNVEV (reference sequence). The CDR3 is CASSFNSGANVLTF. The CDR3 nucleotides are TGTGCCAGCAGTTTCAACTCTGGGGCCAACGTCCTGACTTTC. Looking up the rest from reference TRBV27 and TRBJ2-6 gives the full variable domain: EAQVTQNPRYLITVTGKKLTVTCSQNMNHEYMSWYRQDPGLGLRQIYYSMNVEVTDKGDVPEGYKVSRKEKRNFPLILESPSPNQTSLYFCASSFNSGANVLTFGAGSRLTVL.

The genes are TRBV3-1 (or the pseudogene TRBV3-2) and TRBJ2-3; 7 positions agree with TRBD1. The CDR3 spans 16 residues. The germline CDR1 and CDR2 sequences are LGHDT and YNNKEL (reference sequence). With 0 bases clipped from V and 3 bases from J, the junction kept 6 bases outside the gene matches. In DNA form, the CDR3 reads TGTGCCAGCAGCCAAGAACTCCCCAGGGGGACAGATACGCAGTATTTT. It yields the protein CASSQELPRGTDTQYF.

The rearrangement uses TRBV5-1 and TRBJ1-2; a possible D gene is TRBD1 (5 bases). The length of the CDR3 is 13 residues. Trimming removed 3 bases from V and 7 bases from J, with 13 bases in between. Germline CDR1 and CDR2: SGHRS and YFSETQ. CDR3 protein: CASSSGGETGYTF. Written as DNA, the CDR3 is TGCGCCAGCAGCTCAGGAGGGGAAACTGGCTACACCTTC.

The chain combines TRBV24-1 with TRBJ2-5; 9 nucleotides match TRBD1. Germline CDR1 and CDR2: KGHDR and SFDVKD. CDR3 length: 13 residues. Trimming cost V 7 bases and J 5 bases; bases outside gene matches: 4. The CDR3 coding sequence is TGTGCCACCAGCGGACAGGGGAGGGAGACCCAGTACTTC. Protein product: CATSGQGRETQYF.

CDR3 residues: CASSPLGQSANTGELFF. In DNA form, the CDR3 reads TGTGCCAGCTCACCTCTGGGACAGTCCGCGAACACCGGGGAGCTGTTTTTT. The V and J genes are TRBV18 and TRBJ2-2; 7 positions agree with TRBD1. Trimming took 3 bases from V and 0 from J; bases not matched to a gene: 7. Germline CDR1 is KGHSH and CDR2 is LQKENI. The length of the CDR3 is 17 residues.

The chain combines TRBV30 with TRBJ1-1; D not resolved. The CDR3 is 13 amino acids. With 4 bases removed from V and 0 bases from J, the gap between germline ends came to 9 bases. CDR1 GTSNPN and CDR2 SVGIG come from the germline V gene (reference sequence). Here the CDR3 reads CAWIPTMNTEAFF. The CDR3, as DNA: TGTGCCTGGATCCCTACCATGAACACTGAAGCTTTCTTT. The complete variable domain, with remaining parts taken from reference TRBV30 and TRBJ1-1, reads SQTIHQWPATLVQPVGSPLSLECTVEGTSNPNLYWYRQAAGRGLQLLFYSVGIGQISSEVPQNLSASRPQDRQFILSSKKLLLSDSGFYLCAWIPTMNTEAFFGQGTRLTVV.

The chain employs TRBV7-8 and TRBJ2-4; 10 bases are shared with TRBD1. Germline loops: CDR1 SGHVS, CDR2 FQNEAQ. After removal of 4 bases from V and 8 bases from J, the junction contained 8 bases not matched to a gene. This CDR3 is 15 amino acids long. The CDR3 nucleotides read TGTGCCAGCAGCTCCCGGGACAGGGGAGGTGACATTCAGTACTTC. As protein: CASSSRDRGGDIQYF.

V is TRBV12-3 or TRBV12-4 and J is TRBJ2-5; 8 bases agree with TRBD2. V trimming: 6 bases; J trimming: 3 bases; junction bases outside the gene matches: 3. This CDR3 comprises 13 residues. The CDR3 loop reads CASSAGGEETQYF. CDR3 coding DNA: TGTGCCAGCAGCGCCGGGGGGGAAGAGACCCAGTACTTC.

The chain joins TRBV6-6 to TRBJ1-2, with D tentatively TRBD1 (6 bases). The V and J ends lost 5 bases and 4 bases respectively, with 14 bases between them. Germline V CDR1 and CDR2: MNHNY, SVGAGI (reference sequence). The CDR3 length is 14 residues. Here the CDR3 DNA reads TGTGCCAGCAGTGGACAGTCCCATACCTATGGCTACACCTTC. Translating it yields CASSGQSHTYGYTF.

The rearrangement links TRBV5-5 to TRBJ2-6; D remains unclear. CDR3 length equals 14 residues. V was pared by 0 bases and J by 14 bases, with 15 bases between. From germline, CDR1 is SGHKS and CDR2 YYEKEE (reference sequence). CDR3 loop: CASSLGGSDLILTF. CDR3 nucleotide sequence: TGTGCCAGCAGCTTGGGAGGTAGTGACCTTATCCTGACTTTC. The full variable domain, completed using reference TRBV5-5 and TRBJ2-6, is DAGVTQSPTHLIKTRGQQVTLRCSPISGHKSVSWYQQVLGQGPQFIFQYYEKEERGRGNFPDRFSARQFPNYSSELNVNALLLGDSALYLCASSLGGSDLILTFGAGSRLTVL.

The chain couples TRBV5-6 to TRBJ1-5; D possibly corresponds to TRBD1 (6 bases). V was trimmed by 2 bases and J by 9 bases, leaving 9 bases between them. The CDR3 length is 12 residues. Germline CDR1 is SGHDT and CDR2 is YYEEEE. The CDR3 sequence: CASSFGGGPQHF. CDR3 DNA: TGTGCCAGCAGCTTTGGGGGCGGGCCCCAGCATTTT. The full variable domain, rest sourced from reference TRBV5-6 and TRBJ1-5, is DAGVTQSPTHLIKTRGQQVTLRCSPKSGHDTVSWYQQALGQGPQFIFQYYEEEERQRGNFPDRFSGHQFPNYSSELNVNALLLGDSALYLCASSFGGGPQHFGDGTRLSIL.

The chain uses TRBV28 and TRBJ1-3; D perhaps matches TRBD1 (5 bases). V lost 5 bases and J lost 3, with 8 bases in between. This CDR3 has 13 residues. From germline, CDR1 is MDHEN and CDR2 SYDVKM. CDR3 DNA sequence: TGTGCCAGCAGTCAGGGATTTGGAAACACCATATATTTT. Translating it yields CASSQGFGNTIYF. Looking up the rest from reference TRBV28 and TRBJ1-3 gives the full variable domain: DVKVTQSSRYLVKRTGEKVFLECVQDMDHENMFWYRQDPGLGLRLIYFSYDVKMKEKGDIPEGYSVSREKKERFSLILESASTNQTSMYLCASSQGFGNTIYFGEGSWLTVV.

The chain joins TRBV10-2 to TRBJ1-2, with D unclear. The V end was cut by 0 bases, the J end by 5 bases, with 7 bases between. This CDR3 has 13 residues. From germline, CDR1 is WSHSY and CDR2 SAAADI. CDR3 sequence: CASSESPEYGYTF. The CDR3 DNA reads TGCGCCAGCAGTGAGTCTCCGGAGTATGGCTACACCTTC.